This T cell receptor beta chain was observed in a study of T cells in tumors after PD-1 blockade. Overall study: No patient had prior checkpoint blockade, systemic immunosuppression, or radiotherapy within 4 weeks. Study-level points and caveats: Blood contained approximately 41% of the tumor's TCR clonotypes.

Generated by immunoSEQ multiplex PCR, the TCRdb table keeps only in-frame clones and is missing some. The table records around 50,000 clones, 79% of them present only once. With regard to this clone: Its antigen is unknown.

Input was roughly 616 ng to 6,004 ng of genomic DNA from tumor or blood. V shed 4 bases and J 5 bases; nucleotides not matched to a gene: 6. This CDR3 comprises 13 residues. CDR1 is SQVTM, CDR2 ANQGSEA, per germline. The TCR sequence derives from a human donor with basal cell carcinoma. The sequenced sample was PBMCs, obtained before anti-PD-1 treatment. The V call is TRBV29-1, the J call TRBJ1-1, with 8 bases aligning to TRBD1. CDR3 protein: CSVVGQGGTEAFF. In DNA form, the CDR3 reads TGCAGCGTTGTCGGACAGGGAGGTACTGAAGCTTTCTTT. Full variable domain (remainder filled in from reference TRBV29-1 and TRBJ1-1): SAVISQKPSRDICQRGTSLTIQCQVDSQVTMMFWYRQQPGQSLTLIATANQGSEATYESGFVIDKFPISRPNLTFSTLTVSNMSPEDSSIYLCSVVGQGGTEAFFGQGTRLTVV.